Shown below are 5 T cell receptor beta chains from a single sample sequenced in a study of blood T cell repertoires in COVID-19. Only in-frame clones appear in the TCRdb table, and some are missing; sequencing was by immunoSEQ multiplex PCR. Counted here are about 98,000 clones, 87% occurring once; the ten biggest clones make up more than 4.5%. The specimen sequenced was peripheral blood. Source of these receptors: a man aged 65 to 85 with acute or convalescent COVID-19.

CDR3 nucleotide sequence: TGTGCCAGCAGTTTGCGGCTAGCGGGGGGGTCAATCGAGACCCAGTACTTC. Residues: CASSLRLAGGSIETQYF. The chain employs TRBV28 and TRBJ2-5, with 12 bases matching TRBD2. The CDR3 runs 17 residues. V gave up 3 bases and J gave up 5 bases; unmatched junction bases: 10. CDR1 and CDR2 from the germline V gene are MDHEN and SYDVKM. The variable domain in full, with the rest retrieved from reference TRBV28 and TRBJ2-5, is DVKVTQSSRYLVKRTGEKVFLECVQDMDHENMFWYRQDPGLGLRLIYFSYDVKMKEKGDIPEGYSVSREKKERFSLILESASTNQTSMYLCASSLRLAGGSIETQYFGPGTRLLVL.

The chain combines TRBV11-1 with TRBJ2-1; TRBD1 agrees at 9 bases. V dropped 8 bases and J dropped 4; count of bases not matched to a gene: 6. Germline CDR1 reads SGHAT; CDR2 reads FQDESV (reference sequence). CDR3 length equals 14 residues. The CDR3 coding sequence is TGTGCCAGCCGGGGACAGGGATCATACAATGAGCAGTTCTTC. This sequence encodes CASRGQGSYNEQFF.

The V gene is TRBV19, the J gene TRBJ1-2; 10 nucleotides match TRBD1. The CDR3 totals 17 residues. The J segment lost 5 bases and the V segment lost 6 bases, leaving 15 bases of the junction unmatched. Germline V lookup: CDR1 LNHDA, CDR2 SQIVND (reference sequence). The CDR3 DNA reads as TGTGCCAGTAGAGAAATCCTTCGGACAGGGGGTTGGTATGGCTACACCTTC. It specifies CASREILRTGGWYGYTF. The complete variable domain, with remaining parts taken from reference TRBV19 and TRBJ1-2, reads DGGITQSPKYLFRKEGQNVTLSCEQNLNHDAMYWYRQDPGQGLRLIYYSQIVNDFQKGDIAEGYSVSREKKESFPLTVTSAQKNPTAFYLCASREILRTGGWYGYTFGSGTRLTVV.

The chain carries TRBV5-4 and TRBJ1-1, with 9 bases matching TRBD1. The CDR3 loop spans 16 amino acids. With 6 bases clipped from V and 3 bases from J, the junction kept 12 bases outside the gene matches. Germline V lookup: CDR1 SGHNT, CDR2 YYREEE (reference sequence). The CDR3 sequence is CASTTNRGQLDTEAFF. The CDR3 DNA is TGTGCCAGCACCACCAACAGGGGGCAGTTGGACACTGAAGCTTTCTTT.

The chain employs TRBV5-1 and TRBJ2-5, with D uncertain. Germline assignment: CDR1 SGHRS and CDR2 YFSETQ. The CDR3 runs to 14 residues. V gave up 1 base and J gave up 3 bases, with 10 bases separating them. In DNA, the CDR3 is TGCGCCAGCAGCTTGTTTATCTCGGAAGAGACCCAGTACTTC. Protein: CASSLFISEETQYF.